This is a list of T cell receptor beta chains from one sample in a study of shared clonotypes between healthy human individuals. The table came from immunoSEQ multiplex PCR; TCRdb's copy has only in-frame clones and leaves some out. The sample yields 2 million to 2.5 million clones, 85% to 95% seen once. Sequencing was done on a sample of naive CD4+ T cells from PBMCs. All receptors come from a man aged 18 to 29 in good health. Some clones in this sample may be carry-over from other donors' samples. The CDR3 runs from the conserved cysteine through the conserved F or W.

TRBV5-1	TRBJ2-4	12	CASSKDENIQYF
TRBV13	TRBJ2-1	17	CASSPSTSGRAHNEQFF
TRBV28	TRBJ1-5	15	CASSPRTGSNQPQHF
TRBV19	TRBJ2-5	15	CASSSRTGGSETQYF
TRBV5-1	TRBJ1-1	17	CASRPNQAQGARTEAFF
TRBV29-1	TRBJ1-3	11	CSVAGANTIYF
TRBV9	TRBJ1-3	16	CASSSQPRETGNTIYF
TRBV7-6	TRBJ1-5	14	CASSRTGGLQPQHF
TRBV30	TRBJ2-1	14	CAWSGVGGLYEQFF
TRBV5-1	TRBJ2-7	14	CASSIGQGKYEQYF
TRBV30	TRBJ2-1	14	CAWSVGLIRNEQFF
TRBV9	TRBJ2-6	14	CASSPYSGANVLTF
TRBV21-1	TRBJ2-7	14	CASARAGFRNEQYF
TRBV18	TRBJ2-4	16	CASSPWGETAKNIQYF
TRBV10-2	TRBJ2-3	19	CASSLLGTSGRASTDTQYF
TRBV9	TRBJ1-2	14	CASSPEISDYGYTF
TRBV6-6	TRBJ1-5	12	CASSSGSQPQHF
TRBV5-4	TRBJ2-3	14	CASSLDNSAGTPYF
TRBV11-2	TRBJ1-3	14	CASRPTGAGNTIYF
TRBV5-4	TRBJ2-7	13	CASSGTGGYEQYF
TRBV5-1	TRBJ2-4	15	CASSLSGGSRNIQYF
TRBV10-3	TRBJ2-1	15	CAITAGGSGNNEQFF
TRBV14	TRBJ1-2	18	CASSQSRAVPGARYGYTF
TRBV30	TRBJ1-2	12	CAWTPGVRGYTF
TRBV6-5	TRBJ2-1	15	CASSPTSGRRNEQFF
TRBV28	TRBJ2-7	14	CASSSSQGTYEQYF
TRBV18	TRBJ2-3	15	CASSPPSGPGDTQYF
TRBV7-8	TRBJ2-7	13	CASRPRGTYEQYF
TRBV18	TRBJ2-7	13	CASSPSVGNEQYF
TRBV5-1	TRBJ2-7	16	CASSGTSGLVGYEQYF
TRBV7-9	TRBJ2-1	16	CASSALPGQGYNEQFF
TRBV4-2	TRBJ2-7	15	CASSQVRTGSYEQYF
TRBV27	TRBJ2-5	14	CASSRGTDQETQYF
TRBV5-1	TRBJ1-1	14	CASTLGPGDTEAFF
TRBV6-5	TRBJ1-2	15	CASSLAGTGGYGYTF
TRBV6-1	TRBJ1-5	13	CASSEAGGQGLHF
TRBV2	TRBJ1-2	15	CASSEGFSAWNGYTF
TRBV7-9	TRBJ1-1	15	CASSPGHRPNTEAFF
TRBV5-1	TRBJ2-3	14	CASSFLAGTDTQYF
TRBV28	TRBJ2-7	15	CASSLFLAGTYEQYF
TRBV7-3	TRBJ2-7	14	CASSLTGVGNEQYF
TRBV2	TRBJ2-1	16	CASSGAGAVSYNEQFF
TRBV7-2	TRBJ2-5	14	CASSLIPRQETQYF
TRBV28	TRBJ2-7	16	CASSSTRTGRFYEQYF
TRBV25-1	TRBJ1-5	14	CAPRGRVGGQPQHF
TRBV6-1	TRBJ1-2	18	CASSVDLTGLRSVYGYTF
TRBV5-5	TRBJ2-3	15	CASSLPGTSSDTQYF
TRBV4-2	TRBJ2-7	12	CASSPNREEQYF
TRBV4-1	TRBJ2-1	18	CASRPTGVRRRSYNEQFF
TRBV15	TRBJ1-1	16	CATSRDQFSVNTEAFF
TRBV2	TRBJ2-5	16	CASSQDPQGQQETQYF
TRBV11-2	TRBJ2-2	13	CASSLGLPGELFF
TRBV30	TRBJ2-5	16	CAWRPPGTGGLASQYF
TRBV11-2	TRBJ2-1	14	CASRTSGRVNEQFF
TRBV28	TRBJ1-2	12	CASRNGNYGYTF